Listed here is a single TCR beta chain. Its antigen is not known. Between the trimmed V and J ends, which lost 2 bases and 2 bases, there was a span of 9 bases. The CDR3 covers 14 residues. Per germline, CDR1 MNHEY and CDR2 SVGAGI. Original analysis: Junction-only immunoSEQ sequences carried no quality scores, so filtering differed. Data came from immunoSEQ multiplex PCR; TCRdb stores just in-frame clones and leaves some out. From that table come the V and J calls and clone size; the DNA was used to work out D and trimming. Among a few hundred thousand clones, more than 95% were seen once, and the ten largest hold about 0.06%. The data belong to a study of shared clonotypes between healthy human individuals. Study-wide results and limits: Sequencing of the sorted subsets was shown by rarefaction to be incomplete despite large depth. The sampled material consisted only of blood, and tissue repertoires are likely to differ. Generally, estimated richness proved larger in naive subsets than it did in memory subsets.

The chain couples TRBV6-5 to TRBJ1-2, with a possible D match to TRBD1 (5 bases). The receptor's source is a woman aged 25 to 39 in good health. The sequencing sample was made of naive CD4+ T cells sorted from blood. Noted subset: CD45RA+ positively selected. The CDR3 loop reads CASSYDRGNYGYTF. DNA for the CDR3: TGTGCCAGCAGTTACGACAGAGGGAACTATGGCTACACCTTC.